The 6 T cell receptor beta chains reported below all come from one sample, sequenced in a study of blood T cell repertoires in COVID-19. Sequenced by immunoSEQ multiplex PCR; TCRdb stores in-frame clones only, minus some. The table lists about 440,000 clones, roughly 91% of them singletons. The sample consisted of PBMCs or T cells enriched from blood (not recorded which). These receptors were taken from a young man who had recovered from COVID-19.

The rearrangement links TRBV27 to TRBJ1-5, with 8 bases matching TRBD1. The CDR3 extends over 18 amino acids. In germline, CDR1 is MNHEY, CDR2 SMNVEV (reference sequence). J lost 0 bases, V lost 2 bases, and 9 bases had no gene match. This CDR3 reads CASSLRAGGAGSNQPQHF. In nucleotides, the CDR3 is TGTGCCAGCAGTTTACGAGCAGGGGGCGCGGGTAGCAATCAGCCCCAGCATTTT.

The rearrangement uses TRBV7-3 and TRBJ1-1, with TRBD1 as a possible D gene (6 bases). The germline gives CDR1 SGHTA, CDR2 FQGTGA. The V end lost 2 bases, the J end lost 12 bases, and 16 bases lay between the germline ends. The CDR3 extends over 13 amino acids. The CDR3, as DNA: TGTGCCAGCAGCTTAGGGCTTTCAGGGGAAACTTTCTTT. Amino acid sequence: CASSLGLSGETFF.

As DNA, the CDR3 is TGTGCCAGCAGAGCCGACCGACAGGGGATCGGTGGCTACACCTTC. This codes for CASRADRQGIGGYTF. The chain recombines TRBV2 with TRBJ1-2; 8 positions agree with TRBD1. Germline V gives CDR1 SNHLY, CDR2 FYNNEI. The J segment lost 7 bases and the V segment lost 6 bases, leaving 13 bases of the junction unmatched. CDR3 length equals 15 residues. Drawing the rest from reference TRBV2 and TRBJ1-2, the complete variable domain is EPEVTQTPSHQVTQMGQEVILRCVPISNHLYFYWYRQILGQKVEFLVSFYNNEISEKSEIFDDQFSVERPDGSNFTLKIRSTKLEDSAMYFCASRADRQGIGGYTFGSGTRLTVV.

CDR3 sequence: CASSQDPSGRAKTQYF. CDR3 sequence (DNA): TGCGCCAGCAGCCAAGATCCCAGCGGGAGGGCGAAGACCCAGTACTTC. The chain couples TRBV4-1 to TRBJ2-5; TRBD2 aligns across 10 bases. CDR1 and CDR2 (germline): MGHRA, YSYEKL. V was clipped by 0 bases and J by 6 bases; unmatched bases: 7. The CDR3 length is 16 residues.

The rearrangement uses TRBV27 and TRBJ1-1; no clear D. V was clipped by 6 bases and J by 1 base, with 9 bases between them. The CDR3 has 13 residues. Germline-derived CDR1 and CDR2 are MNHEY and SMNVEV (reference sequence). The CDR3: CASRKRENTEAFF. CDR3 nucleotide sequence: TGTGCCAGCAGGAAACGGGAGAACACTGAAGCTTTCTTT.

V gene TRBV18 combines with J gene TRBJ1-2; D unclear. Germline lookup yields CDR1 KGHSH and CDR2 LQKENI. The V and J ends lost 2 bases and 3 bases respectively, with 10 bases between them. This CDR3 is 14 amino acids long. In nucleotides, the CDR3 is TGTGCCAGCTCACCATCGGACTCACACTATGGCTACACCTTC. Its protein product is CASSPSDSHYGYTF.